This TCR beta chain was observed in a study of molecular identifiers for immune sequencing clone quantification. One entry per CDR3 protein, called by TCRdb with MiXCR from the PCR reads. The sample includes just under 650,000 distinct CDR3 sequences, nearly 20% of them seen just once. This clonotype was seen ten or more times. Antigen unknown. Sorting selected naive CD8 T cells with a CD8+CD4-CCR7+CD45RA+ phenotype. The junction had 6 bases not matched to a gene; V was cut back by 2 bases and J by 8 bases. Germline CDR1 and CDR2: MNHEY and SMNVEV (reference sequence). CDR3 length: 15 residues. General study results and limits: Spiked Jurkat TCR RNA equivalent to one cell was reportedly detectable in roughly 1 million naive cells. It was shown that clones above 20 RNA copies held over 99% of effector molecules, but under 1% in naive cells.

The sequenced sample consisted of naive CD8+ T cells from blood, with Jurkat cell RNA spiked in. The subset denotes: FACS-sorted CD8+CD4-CCR7+CD45RA+ naive T cells. The clonotype comes from a human donor in good health. Some libraries in this study had Jurkat cell RNA spiked in. The chain links TRBV27 to TRBJ2-1; TRBD2 agrees at 10 bases. The CDR3 nucleotides read TGTGCCAGCAGTTTAGGGACTAGCGTCTCAGATGAGCAGTTCTTC. Its protein product is CASSLGTSVSDEQFF.